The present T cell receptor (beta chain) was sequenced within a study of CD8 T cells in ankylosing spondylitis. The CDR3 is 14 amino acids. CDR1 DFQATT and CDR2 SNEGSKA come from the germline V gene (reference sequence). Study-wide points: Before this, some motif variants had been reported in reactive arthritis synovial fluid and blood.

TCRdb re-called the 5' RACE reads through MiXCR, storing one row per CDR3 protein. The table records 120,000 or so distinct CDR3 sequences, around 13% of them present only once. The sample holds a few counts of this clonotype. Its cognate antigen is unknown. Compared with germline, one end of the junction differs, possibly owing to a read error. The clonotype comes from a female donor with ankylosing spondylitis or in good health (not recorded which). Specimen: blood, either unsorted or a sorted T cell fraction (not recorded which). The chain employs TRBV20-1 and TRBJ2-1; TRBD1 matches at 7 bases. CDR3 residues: CSARDRVGVYEQFF. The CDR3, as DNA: TGCAGTGCTCGAGACAGGGTAGGGGTCTATGAGCAGTTCTTC.